This record concerns one T cell receptor beta chain sequence. No antigen is known for it. Clones were read by immunoSEQ multiplex PCR, and TCRdb kept only the in-frame ones, dropping some. The sample has about 46,000 clones; 80% are singletons. After autologous stem cell transplantation all patients relapsed, and prior brentuximab vedotin exposure differed between cohorts. These data are taken from a study of PD-1 blockade in classical Hodgkin lymphoma. This CDR3 comprises 16 residues. The V and J ends lost 4 bases and 10 bases, in that order; junction bases with no gene match: 8. Germline CDR1 SGHDT, CDR2 YYEEEE. Study observations and caveats: By C4D1 there was a significant rise in CD4+ TCR diversity but not in CD8+ TCR diversity.

The TCR originated in a human donor with classical Hodgkin lymphoma. Sequenced material: peripheral blood mononuclear cells (PBMCs), taken before the second cycle of nivolumab. The chain is built from TRBV5-6 and TRBJ2-1, with 16 bases identical to TRBD2. The CDR3 loop reads CASSKGLAGGYDEQFF. In DNA form, the CDR3 reads TGTGCCAGCAGCAAGGGACTAGCGGGAGGGTATGACGAGCAGTTCTTC. The full variable domain, in which reference TRBV5-6 and TRBJ2-1 provide the parts outside the CDR3, is DAGVTQSPTHLIKTRGQQVTLRCSPKSGHDTVSWYQQALGQGPQFIFQYYEEEERQRGNFPDRFSGHQFPNYSSELNVNALLLGDSALYLCASSKGLAGGYDEQFFGPGTRLTVL.